One and the same sample provided the 18 T cell receptor beta chains below, sequenced in a study of blood T cells in healthy people across ages. A second PCR of 7 to 11 cycles used a sample-barcoded 5' primer and a J-beta primer mix. TCRdb reanalysed the 5' RACE reads using MiXCR and keeps one entry per CDR3 protein. The sample carries roughly 2 million distinct CDR3 sequences, approximately 50% recorded once. Sequenced: blood. Receptors originate from a woman aged 40 to 50 in good health.

This clonotype was found a few times. This chain joins TRBV6-2 or TRBV6-3 and TRBJ2-3, with 7 positions matching TRBD2. The CDR3 loop spans 13 amino acids. Germline CDR1 MNHEY, CDR2 SVGEGT. The ends lost 5 bases at V and 7 bases at J; junction bases unmatched: 6. The CDR3 is CASSGAGRHTQYF. The DNA for the CDR3 is TGTGCCAGCAGTGGAGCGGGGAGGCATACGCAGTATTTT.

The chain employs TRBV2 and TRBJ2-1; tentative D call: TRBD1 (6 bases). V was trimmed by 2 bases and J by 4 bases, leaving 9 bases between them. In germline, CDR1 is SNHLY, CDR2 FYNNEI. The CDR3 covers 14 residues. The CDR3 DNA follows: TGTGCCAGCAGTGAAAGGACAGCTTACAATGAGCAGTTCTTC. This codes for CASSERTAYNEQFF.

This clonotype was picked up one time. The CDR3 reads CASSRDRDEETQYF. CDR3 sequence (DNA): TGCGCCAGCAGCCGGGACAGGGATGAAGAGACCCAGTACTTC. The gene calls are TRBV10-2 and TRBJ2-5; 9 bases are shared with TRBD1. Trimming removed 6 bases from V and 3 bases from J; junction bases left unmatched: 5. The CDR3 is made up of 14 amino acids. In germline, CDR1 is WSHSY, CDR2 SAAADI.

The rearrangement uses TRBV14 and TRBJ2-3, with 7 bases fitting TRBD2. Germline loops: CDR1 SGHDN, CDR2 FVKESK. CDR3 size: 16 residues. V was clipped by 4 bases and J by 3 bases; unmatched bases: 10. The CDR3 DNA sequence: TGTGCCAGCAGCCGCCACCGGGGGGTAGTGACAGATACGCAGTATTTT. Its protein product is CASSRHRGVVTDTQYF.

The chain uses TRBV6-6 and TRBJ1-1, with TRBD1 matching over 9 bases. CDR1 and CDR2 from the germline V gene are MNHNY and SVGAGI (reference sequence). The CDR3 consists of 15 residues. Unmatched junction bases numbered 6, after V lost 4 bases and J lost 3 bases. Here the CDR3 DNA reads TGTGCCAGCAGTTCCCGGGACAGGGAGTACACTGAAGCTTTCTTT. Translation: CASSSRDREYTEAFF.

This clonotype was recorded many times. The V gene is TRBV29-1, the J gene TRBJ2-4; D is unresolved. Germline V gene sequence: CDR1 SQVTM, CDR2 ANQGSEA. The CDR3 has 12 amino acids. V was cut by 4 bases and J by 7 bases, with 11 bases left in between. The CDR3 DNA sequence: TGCAGCGTTGTTGAGGTAGCTAACATTCAGTACTTC. Amino acids: CSVVEVANIQYF.

V gene TRBV7-2 combines with J gene TRBJ2-5; 8 bases align to TRBD2. The J segment lost 2 bases and the V segment lost 5 bases, leaving 13 bases of the junction unmatched. This CDR3 is built from 17 residues. Germline loops: CDR1 SGHTA, CDR2 FQGNSA. For the CDR3, the DNA is TGTGCCAGCAGCCGGGGGGCTGCGGGGGGCCCTCAAGAGACCCAGTACTTC. This gives the protein CASSRGAAGGPQETQYF.

The chain is built from TRBV9 and TRBJ2-4; D ambiguous. This CDR3 is built from 17 residues. V gave up 3 bases and J gave up 0 bases, with 16 bases separating them. CDR1 SGDLS and CDR2 YYNGEE come from the germline V gene. CDR3 residues: CASSDSPSRLAKNIQYF. DNA for the CDR3: TGTGCCAGCAGCGACTCCCCGAGCAGGCTAGCCAAAAACATTCAGTACTTC.

In its sample, this clonotype was seen a few times. This chain links TRBV6-5 with TRBJ2-7; 9 nucleotides agree with TRBD1. The CDR3 totals 13 residues. The junction had 7 bases not matched to a gene; V was cut back by 6 bases and J by 7 bases. CDR1 is MNHEY and CDR2 is SVGAGI in the germline V gene. The CDR3 protein is CASSRGTGREQYF. The CDR3, as DNA: TGTGCCAGCAGCCGAGGGACAGGGCGGGAGCAGTACTTC.

The rearrangement uses TRBV7-3 and TRBJ2-3; 8 nucleotides line up with TRBD2. The junction had 10 bases not matched to a gene; V was cut back by 5 bases and J by 0 bases. CDR1 is SGHTA and CDR2 is FQGTGA in the germline V gene. The CDR3 runs 17 residues. DNA of the CDR3: TGTGCCAGCAGCCCCGGGCGGGGGGTGAGTAGCACAGATACGCAGTATTTT. It yields the protein CASSPGRGVSSTDTQYF. Full variable domain (outside the CDR3, taken from reference TRBV7-3 and TRBJ2-3): GAGVSQTPSNKVTEKGKYVELRCDPISGHTALYWYRQSLGQGPEFLIYFQGTGAADDSGLPNDRFFAVRPEGSVSTLKIQRTERGDSAVYLCASSPGRGVSSTDTQYFGPGTRLTVL.

The chain couples TRBV10-3 to TRBJ2-4; D tentatively fits TRBD1 or TRBD2 (5 bases each). The CDR3 has 15 residues. Germline assignment: CDR1 ENHRY and CDR2 SYGVKD. V dropped 6 bases and J dropped 2 bases, with 14 bases sitting between them. CDR3 amino acids: CAISTGTGTKNIQYF. The CDR3, as DNA: TGTGCCATCAGCACCGGGACCGGAACCAAAAACATTCAGTACTTC.

This clonotype turned up a few times. The chain recombines TRBV6-6 with TRBJ1-1; TRBD1 is a possible D gene (6 bases). Germline CDR1 is MNHNY and CDR2 is SVGAGI (reference sequence). CDR3 length equals 15 residues. V was shortened by 7 bases and J by 1 base, with 16 bases between the two germline ends. The chain's CDR3 is CASIGRDTGNTEAFF. The CDR3 nucleotides are TGTGCCAGCATAGGGAGGGACACGGGGAACACTGAAGCTTTCTTT.

V and J are TRBV3-1 and TRBJ2-7; 11 bases fit TRBD2. TRBJ2-5 matches the DNA end more closely, so the J call is doubtful. CDR1 is LGHDT and CDR2 is YNNKEL in the germline V gene (reference sequence). The CDR3 spans 16 residues. The chain's CDR3 is CASRPRIAGGQKTQYF. The CDR3 DNA reads as TGTGCCAGCAGGCCCCGGATAGCGGGGGGGCAAAAGACCCAGTACTTC.

This rearrangement joins TRBV20-1 to TRBJ1-2; D unclear. The V end was cut by 3 bases, the J end by 7 bases, with 15 bases between. The CDR3 is 13 residues long. Germline V gives CDR1 DFQATT, CDR2 SNEGSKA (reference sequence). The CDR3 sequence is CSASPLSLGGYTF. CDR3 coding DNA: TGCAGTGCTAGCCCACTCAGTTTGGGTGGCTACACCTTC.

The table lists this clonotype with many counts. The CDR3, as DNA: TGCAGCGTTGGGGGACTCTCTGGGGCCAACGTCCTGACTTTC. It specifies CSVGGLSGANVLTF. The chain employs TRBV29-1 and TRBJ2-6, with D possibly matching TRBD2 (6 bases). This CDR3 region has 14 residues. The germline V and J ends were trimmed by 4 bases and 0 bases, with 7 bases remaining between them. Germline lookup yields CDR1 SQVTM and CDR2 ANQGSEA.

The rearrangement links TRBV19 to TRBJ2-2, with 10 bases that match TRBD1. This CDR3 contains 15 residues. V dropped 8 bases and J dropped 6; count of bases not matched to a gene: 9. Per the germline V gene, CDR1 is LNHDA and CDR2 is SQIVND (reference sequence). The CDR3 here is CASDMAGQGSGELFF. In nucleotides, the CDR3 is TGTGCCAGTGATATGGCGGGACAGGGGTCCGGGGAGCTGTTTTTT.

This rearrangement joins TRBV20-1 to TRBJ2-5; D ambiguous. Trimming removed 6 bases from V and 0 bases from J, with 11 bases in between. Germline CDR1 DFQATT, CDR2 SNEGSKA (reference sequence). This CDR3 is built from 13 residues. CDR3 region: CSAVSRNQETQYF. The CDR3 DNA follows: TGCAGTGCAGTGAGTCGGAACCAAGAGACCCAGTACTTC.

This clonotype was detected many times. This chain uses TRBV25-1 with TRBJ2-7, with D tentatively TRBD1 (5 bases). This CDR3 has 13 amino acids. Per the germline V gene, CDR1 is MGHDK and CDR2 is SYGVNS. The ends were cut back, 4 bases at V and 6 bases at J, with 13 bases in the middle. This chain's CDR3 is CASSVRDFSEQYF. CDR3 coding DNA: TGTGCCAGCAGTGTCAGGGATTTCTCCGAGCAGTACTTC.